The 7 T cell receptor beta chains presented below share a single source sample, sequenced in a study of T cell responses to AZD1222 COVID-19 vaccine. Profiled with immunoSEQ multiplex PCR; TCRdb holds only in-frame clones, not every one. The sample records 100,000 to 150,000 clones, roughly 84% being singletons. This specimen consisted of peripheral blood, obtained 28 days after the second AZD1222 dose. All receptors come from an adult who received the AZD1222 COVID-19 vaccine.

The J gene is TRBJ1-3, the V gene TRBV28; D is possibly TRBD1 (5 bases). The CDR3 contains 15 residues. Germline V lookup: CDR1 MDHEN, CDR2 SYDVKM. V dropped 3 bases and J dropped 4 bases, with 13 bases sitting between them. CDR3: CASSFVRAQGNTIYF. In DNA form, the CDR3 reads TGTGCCAGCAGTTTCGTCAGGGCGCAAGGAAACACCATATATTTT.

In this sample, this clone turned up a few times. Other DNA sequences within the sample encode an identical CDR3. The genes are TRBV9 and TRBJ2-2, with D possibly being TRBD2 (5 bases). V lost 6 bases and J lost 7, with 13 bases in between. Germline values: CDR1 SGDLS, CDR2 YYNGEE. The CDR3 runs to 13 residues. The CDR3 loop is CASTSRGGGELFF. The DNA of the CDR3 is TGTGCCAGCACGTCCAGAGGAGGCGGGGAGCTGTTTTTT.

Turning to this clone: Within the sample, other DNA sequences also encode this same CDR3. The chain carries TRBV7-3 and TRBJ1-1; possible D gene TRBD1, 5 bases. Trimming left V 5 bases short and J 0 bases short, with 13 bases between. Germline values: CDR1 SGHTA, CDR2 FQGTGA. The CDR3 is 15 amino acids. CDR3 nucleotides: TGTGCCAGCAGCCCTACCCCAGGGCTGAACACTGAAGCTTTCTTT. Translation gives CASSPTPGLNTEAFF.

The chain links TRBV6-2 or TRBV6-3 to TRBJ1-2; 8 bases line up with TRBD1. The CDR3 totals 16 residues. The junction had 10 bases not matched to a gene; V was cut back by 4 bases and J by 3 bases. Germline CDR1 reads MNHEY; CDR2 reads SVGEGT. CDR3: CASSFTDRGTDYGYTF. CDR3 sequence (DNA): TGTGCCAGCAGTTTCACAGACAGGGGAACAGACTATGGCTACACCTTC.

The J gene is TRBJ1-5, the V gene TRBV5-5; D uncertain. V gave up 0 bases and J gave up 4 bases, with 11 bases separating them. Germline V gene lookup returns CDR1 SGHKS and CDR2 YYEKEE (reference sequence). The CDR3 loop spans 15 amino acids. CDR3 sequence (DNA): TGTGCCAGCAGCTTGGAGGGTAGGGAAAATCAGCCCCAGCATTTT. Amino acid sequence: CASSLEGRENQPQHF. The full variable domain, in which reference TRBV5-5 and TRBJ1-5 provide the parts outside the CDR3, is DAGVTQSPTHLIKTRGQQVTLRCSPISGHKSVSWYQQVLGQGPQFIFQYYEKEERGRGNFPDRFSARQFPNYSSELNVNALLLGDSALYLCASSLEGRENQPQHFGDGTRLSIL.

The V and J genes are TRBV19 and TRBJ2-1, with no clear D. CDR3 length equals 12 residues. Germline CDR1 reads LNHDA; CDR2 reads SQIVND (reference sequence). Trimming took off 9 bases at V and 6 bases at J, with 12 bases between the two ends. The CDR3 sequence: CASQEWGNEQFF. CDR3 nucleotides: TGTGCCAGCCAAGAATGGGGCAATGAGCAGTTCTTC.

The chain joins TRBV5-1 to TRBJ2-3; D remains unclear. The CDR3 is 15 amino acids. Trimming pared 1 base from V and 6 bases from J, leaving 15 bases between. In germline, CDR1 is SGHRS, CDR2 YFSETQ. The CDR3 here is CASSLQSQPPDTQYF. The CDR3 nucleotides read TGCGCCAGCAGCTTGCAGTCCCAGCCTCCGGATACGCAGTATTTT.